These 16 T cell receptor beta chains share one sample of origin, sequenced in a study of blood T cell repertoires in COVID-19. Here immunoSEQ multiplex PCR was the method, and the copy in TCRdb shows in-frame clones only, minus some. The table has under 200,000 clones, roughly 88% seen once. The source material was peripheral blood. Source of these receptors: a woman older than 75 with acute or convalescent COVID-19.

The chain carries TRBV5-4 and TRBJ1-1, with TRBD1 as a possible D gene (6 bases). Germline V gene data show CDR1 as SGHNT and CDR2 as YYREEE (reference sequence). This CDR3 spans 17 amino acids. The V and J ends lost 0 bases and 3 bases respectively, with 18 bases between them. This chain's CDR3 is CASSLVGMGRGYTEAFF. CDR3 nucleotides: TGTGCCAGCAGCTTGGTGGGGATGGGCAGGGGCTACACTGAAGCTTTCTTT.

V is TRBV2 and J is TRBJ1-1; 7 nucleotides agree with TRBD1. The trim removed 8 bases at V and 1 base at J, leaving 10 bases unmatched. This CDR3 is built from 15 residues. Germline V gives CDR1 SNHLY, CDR2 FYNNEI. In DNA form, the CDR3 reads TGTGCCAGCTGTGCCACAGGGGCTCAGAACACTGAAGCTTTCTTT. It translates to CASCATGAQNTEAFF. The entire variable domain, with the rest obtained from reference TRBV2 and TRBJ1-1, is as follows: EPEVTQTPSHQVTQMGQEVILRCVPISNHLYFYWYRQILGQKVEFLVSFYNNEISEKSEIFDDQFSVERPDGSNFTLKIRSTKLEDSAMYFCASCATGAQNTEAFFGQGTRLTVV.

V is TRBV2 and J is TRBJ1-5; D not certain. Germline-derived CDR1 and CDR2 are SNHLY and FYNNEI. The V and J ends lost 0 bases and 3 bases respectively, with 9 bases between them. This CDR3 has 15 residues. CDR3 sequence: CASSEAKHANQPQHF. For the CDR3, the DNA is TGTGCCAGCAGTGAAGCAAAACACGCCAATCAGCCCCAGCATTTT.

For the CDR3, the DNA is TGCGCCAGCAGCCTCGTCGGGGGGGCGGGCTACGAGCAGTACTTC. This translates into CASSLVGGAGYEQYF. V and J are TRBV4-3 and TRBJ2-7, with TRBD2 matching 8 bases. The CDR3 covers 15 residues. The trim removed 4 bases at V and 3 bases at J, leaving 8 bases unmatched. Germline V CDR1 and CDR2: LGHNA, YSLEER.

This chain links TRBV11-1 with TRBJ2-1; the match to TRBD2 covers 7 bases. This CDR3 spans 15 amino acids. V lost 7 bases to trimming and J lost 1 base; unmatched junction nucleotides: 7. CDR1 is SGHAT and CDR2 is FQDESV in the germline V gene (reference sequence). This CDR3 is CASTPRGGSYNEQFF. In nucleotides, the CDR3 is TGTGCCAGCACCCCTAGGGGAGGGTCCTACAATGAGCAGTTCTTC.

The CDR3 nucleotides read TGTGCCAGCAGTTACTCCCGACATGGCACTGAAGCTTTCTTT. Its protein product is CASSYSRHGTEAFF. The rearrangement joins TRBV6-5 to TRBJ1-1, with D unclear. CDR1 MNHEY and CDR2 SVGAGI come from the germline V gene. V lost 0 bases and J lost 4, with 9 bases in between. CDR3 size: 14 residues.

J is TRBJ1-4 and V is TRBV6-2 or TRBV6-3, with D possibly matching TRBD1 (5 bases). The CDR3 has 15 residues. Per germline, CDR1 MNHEY and CDR2 SVGEGT. The ends were cut back, 2 bases at V and 5 bases at J, with 12 bases in the middle. As DNA, the CDR3 is TGTGCCAGCAGTTACGGCGGGACCCAAAATGAAAAACTGTTTTTT. It specifies CASSYGGTQNEKLFF.

This chain connects TRBV28 to TRBJ2-7; 9 bases agree with TRBD1. V dropped 4 bases and J dropped 2; count of bases not matched to a gene: 9. Germline assignment: CDR1 MDHEN and CDR2 SYDVKM. The CDR3 is made up of 16 amino acids. The CDR3 sequence is CASSSPPGQGPYEQYF. The CDR3 nucleotides read TGTGCCAGCAGTTCTCCCCCGGGACAGGGCCCCTACGAGCAGTACTTC.

This clone occurred once. V is TRBV12-3 or TRBV12-4 and J is TRBJ1-3, with D uncertain. Trimming took 5 bases from V and 0 from J, leaving 5 bases between them. This CDR3 region has 13 residues. CDR3 amino acids: CASSSLSGNTIYF. Here the CDR3 DNA reads TGTGCCAGCAGTAGCCTCTCTGGAAACACCATATATTTT.

The CDR3 reads CATSSPFGGELFF. The DNA for the CDR3 is TGTGCCACCAGCAGCCCCTTCGGCGGGGAGCTGTTTTTT. The gene calls are TRBV15 and TRBJ2-2; no clear D. Germline loops: CDR1 LNHNV, CDR2 YYDKDF (reference sequence). V lost 3 bases, J lost 7 bases, and 9 bases lay in between. The CDR3 is made up of 13 amino acids.

The chain combines TRBV6-5 with TRBJ1-6, with TRBD1 identical over 8 bases. Germline trimming cut 4 bases from V and 2 bases from J; bases unmatched to any gene: 1. CDR1 MNHEY and CDR2 SVGAGI come from the germline V gene. The CDR3 is made up of 15 amino acids. CDR3 sequence: CASSWTGTYNSPLHF. CDR3 DNA sequence: TGTGCCAGCAGTTGGACAGGGACCTATAATTCACCCCTCCACTTT.

This chain uses TRBV7-2 with TRBJ2-2, with D perhaps TRBD2 (5 bases). The V gene's germline CDR1 is SGHTA and CDR2 FQGNSA. Trimming removed 8 bases from V and 5 bases from J, with 18 bases in between. The CDR3 length is 15 residues. DNA of the CDR3: TGTGCCAGCCGTTGGGCTCCCGGGGAGACCGGGGAGCTGTTTTTT. As protein: CASRWAPGETGELFF.

V gene TRBV7-2 combines with J gene TRBJ2-1, with D unclear. CDR1 SGHTA and CDR2 FQGNSA come from the germline V gene. The germline V and J ends were trimmed by 1 base and 1 base, with 8 bases remaining between them. The CDR3 extends over 15 amino acids. Written as DNA, the CDR3 is TGTGCCAGCAGCTTAGAATCGGGTTCCTACAATGAGCAGTTCTTC. Protein: CASSLESGSYNEQFF. The whole variable domain, remainder taken from reference TRBV7-2 and TRBJ2-1, is GAGVSQSPSNKVTEKGKDVELRCDPISGHTALYWYRQSLGQGLEFLIYFQGNSAPDKSGLPSDRFSAERTGGSVSTLTIQRTQQEDSAVYLCASSLESGSYNEQFFGPGTRLTVL.

The chain has TRBV19 and TRBJ2-3, with D possibly matching TRBD2 (6 bases). CDR1 and CDR2 from the germline V gene are LNHDA and SQIVND (reference sequence). Trimming removed 2 bases at V and 5 bases at J, with 14 bases between. This CDR3 is built from 15 residues. CDR3 sequence reads: CASSIFGVGGDTQYF. CDR3 coding DNA: TGTGCCAGTAGTATATTCGGCGTGGGGGGAGATACGCAGTATTTT.

The chain is built from TRBV11-3 and TRBJ1-3, with 7 positions matching TRBD1. The CDR3 is 13 residues long. Germline CDR1 and CDR2: SGHNT and YENEEA. The CDR3 DNA reads as TGTTCCCGGGACAGCAGCTCTGGAAACACCATATATTTT. It is translated as CSRDSSSGNTIYF.

V usage is TRBV30 and J usage is TRBJ2-7; D gene unclear. This CDR3 contains 11 residues. V lost 2 bases and J lost 3, with 5 bases in between. Germline V gives CDR1 GTSNPN, CDR2 SVGIG (reference sequence). CDR3 amino acids: CAWSIVYEQYF. DNA for the CDR3: TGTGCCTGGAGTATCGTCTACGAGCAGTACTTC.